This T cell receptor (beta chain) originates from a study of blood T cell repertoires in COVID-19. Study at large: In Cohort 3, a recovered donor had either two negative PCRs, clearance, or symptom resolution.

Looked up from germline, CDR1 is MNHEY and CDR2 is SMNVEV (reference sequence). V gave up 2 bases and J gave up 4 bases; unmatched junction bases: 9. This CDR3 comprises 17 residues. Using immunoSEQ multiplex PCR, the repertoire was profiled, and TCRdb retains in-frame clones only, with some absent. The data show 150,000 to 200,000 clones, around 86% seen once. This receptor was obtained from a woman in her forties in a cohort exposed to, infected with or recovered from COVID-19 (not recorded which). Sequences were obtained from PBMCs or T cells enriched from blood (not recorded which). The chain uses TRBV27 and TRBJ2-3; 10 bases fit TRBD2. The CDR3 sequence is CASSLGVAGGLADTQYF. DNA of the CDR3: TGTGCCAGCAGTTTAGGGGTAGCGGGGGGACTAGCAGATACGCAGTATTTT.